This T cell receptor beta chain comes out of a study of T cell repertoires in cytomegalovirus infection. Study findings and constraints: The ex vivo response was dominated by HLA-C-restricted CMV-specific TCR beta clonotypes.

V was clipped by 2 bases and J by 4 bases, with 2 bases between them. The germline V gene encodes CDR1 SEHNR and CDR2 FQNEAQ (reference sequence). The CDR3 has 11 amino acids. TCRdb ran MiXCR on the reads and lists one entry per CDR3 protein. The sample records 560,000 or so distinct CDR3 sequences, approximately 15% being singletons. In this sample, this clonotype turned up many times. Its antigen is as yet unknown. Sequencing was carried out using CD8+ T cells from PBMCs. This TCR was sampled from a human donor in good health (CMV status not recorded). Some clones in this sample may be carry-over from other donors' samples. The V gene is TRBV7-9, the J gene TRBJ2-5; D not certain. The CDR3: CASSLPETQYF. In DNA form, the CDR3 reads TGTGCCAGCAGCTTACCAGAGACCCAGTACTTC. The entire variable domain, with the rest obtained from reference TRBV7-9 and TRBJ2-5, is as follows: DTGVSQNPRHKITKRGQNVTFRCDPISEHNRLYWYRQTLGQGPEFLTYFQNEAQLEKSRLLSDRFSAERPKGSFSTLEIQRTEQGDSAMYLCASSLPETQYFGPGTRLLVL.